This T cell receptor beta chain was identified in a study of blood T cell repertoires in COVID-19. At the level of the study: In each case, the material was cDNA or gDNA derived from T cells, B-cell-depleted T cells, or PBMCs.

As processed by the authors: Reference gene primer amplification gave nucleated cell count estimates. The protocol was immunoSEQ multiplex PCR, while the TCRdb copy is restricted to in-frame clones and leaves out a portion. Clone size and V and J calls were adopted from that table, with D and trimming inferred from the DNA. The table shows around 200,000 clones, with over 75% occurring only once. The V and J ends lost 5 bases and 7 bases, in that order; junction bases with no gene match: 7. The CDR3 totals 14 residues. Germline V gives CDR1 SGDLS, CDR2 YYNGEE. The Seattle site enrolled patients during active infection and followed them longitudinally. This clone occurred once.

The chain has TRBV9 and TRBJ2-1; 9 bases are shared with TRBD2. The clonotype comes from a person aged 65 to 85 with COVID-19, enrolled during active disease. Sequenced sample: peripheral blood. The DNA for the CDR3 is TGTGCCAGCAGTAGCGGGAGAGGGGTAAATGAGCAGTTCTTC. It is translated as CASSSGRGVNEQFF. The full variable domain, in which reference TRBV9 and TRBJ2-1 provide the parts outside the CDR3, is DSGVTQTPKHLITATGQRVTLRCSPRSGDLSVYWYQQSLDQGLQFLIQYYNGEERAKGNILERFSAQQFPDLHSELNLSSLELGDSALYFCASSSGRGVNEQFFGPGTRLTVL.